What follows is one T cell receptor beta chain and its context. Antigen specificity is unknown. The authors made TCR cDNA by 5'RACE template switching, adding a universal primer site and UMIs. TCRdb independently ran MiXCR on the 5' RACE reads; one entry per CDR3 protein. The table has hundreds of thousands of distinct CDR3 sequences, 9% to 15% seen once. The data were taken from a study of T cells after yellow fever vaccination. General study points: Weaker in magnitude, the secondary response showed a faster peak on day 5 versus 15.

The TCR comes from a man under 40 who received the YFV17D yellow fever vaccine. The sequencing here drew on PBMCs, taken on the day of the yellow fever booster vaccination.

CDR3 protein: CASSRDPITGDITGELFF. For the CDR3, the DNA is TGTGCCAGCAGCCGCGACCCGATAACAGGGGATATCACCGGGGAGCTGTTTTTT. The J gene is TRBJ2-2, the V gene TRBV11-2, with 7 bases matching TRBD1. V lost 5 bases and J lost 4; bases outside the gene matches: 16. This CDR3 spans 18 amino acids. Looked up from germline, CDR1 is SGHAT and CDR2 is FQNNGV.